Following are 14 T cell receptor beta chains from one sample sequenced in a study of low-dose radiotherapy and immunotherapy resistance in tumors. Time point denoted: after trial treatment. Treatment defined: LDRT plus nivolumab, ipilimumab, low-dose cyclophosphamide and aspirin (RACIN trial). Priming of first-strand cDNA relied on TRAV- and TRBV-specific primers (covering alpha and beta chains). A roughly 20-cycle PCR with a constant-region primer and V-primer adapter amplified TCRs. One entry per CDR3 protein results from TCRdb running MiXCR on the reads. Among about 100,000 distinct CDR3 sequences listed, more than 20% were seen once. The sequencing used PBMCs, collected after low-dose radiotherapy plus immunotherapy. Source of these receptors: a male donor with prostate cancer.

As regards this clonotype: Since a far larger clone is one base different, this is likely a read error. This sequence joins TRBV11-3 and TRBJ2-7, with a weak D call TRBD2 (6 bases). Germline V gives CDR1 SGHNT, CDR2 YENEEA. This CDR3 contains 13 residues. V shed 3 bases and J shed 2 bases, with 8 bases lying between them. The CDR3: CASSFGGTYEQYF. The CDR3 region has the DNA TGTGCCAGCAGCTTTGGGGGGACCTACGAGCAGTACTTC.

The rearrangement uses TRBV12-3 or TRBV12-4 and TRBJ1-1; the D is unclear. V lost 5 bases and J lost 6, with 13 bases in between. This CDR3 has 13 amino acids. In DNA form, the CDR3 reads TGTGCCAGCAGTCCGTTCGCGAGCGCTGAAGCTTTCTTT. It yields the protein CASSPFASAEAFF.

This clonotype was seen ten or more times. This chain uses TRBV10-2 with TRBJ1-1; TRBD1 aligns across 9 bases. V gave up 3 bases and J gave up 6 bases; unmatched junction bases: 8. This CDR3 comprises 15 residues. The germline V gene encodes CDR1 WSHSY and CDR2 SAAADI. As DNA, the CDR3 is TGCGCCAGCAGTGACACCGGGACAGGGCTCGCTGAAGCTTTCTTT. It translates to CASSDTGTGLAEAFF.

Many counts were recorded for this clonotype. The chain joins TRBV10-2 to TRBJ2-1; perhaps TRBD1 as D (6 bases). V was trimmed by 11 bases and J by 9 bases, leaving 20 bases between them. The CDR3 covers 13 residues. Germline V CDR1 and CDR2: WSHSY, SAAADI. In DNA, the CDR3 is TGCGCCTCAGGGGCTAGCATTGGGGCTGAGCAGTTCTTC. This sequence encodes CASGASIGAEQFF.

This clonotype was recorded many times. The CDR3 spells CSASVSGYTF. The CDR3 bases are TGCAGTGCTAGTGTCTCTGGCTACACCTTC. V usage is TRBV20-1 and J usage is TRBJ1-2; no clear D gene. The CDR3 sequence is 10 residues long. Germline lookup yields CDR1 DFQATT and CDR2 SNEGSKA (reference sequence). V shed 3 bases and J shed 7 bases, with 6 bases lying between them.

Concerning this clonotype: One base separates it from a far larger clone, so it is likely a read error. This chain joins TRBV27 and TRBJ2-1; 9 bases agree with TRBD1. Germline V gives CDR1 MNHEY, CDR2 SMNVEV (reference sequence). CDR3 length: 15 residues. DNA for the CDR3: TGTGCCACCAGTCACCGTGGGACAGGGAGGAATGAGCAGTTCTTC. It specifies CATSHRGTGRNEQFF.

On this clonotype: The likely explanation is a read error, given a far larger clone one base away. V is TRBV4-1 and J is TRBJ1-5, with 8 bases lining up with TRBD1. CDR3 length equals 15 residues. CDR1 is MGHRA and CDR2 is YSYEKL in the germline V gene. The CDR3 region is CVSSQTGALGWPQHF. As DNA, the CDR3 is TGTGTCAGCAGCCAGACAGGGGCCCTAGGCTGGCCCCAGCATTTT.

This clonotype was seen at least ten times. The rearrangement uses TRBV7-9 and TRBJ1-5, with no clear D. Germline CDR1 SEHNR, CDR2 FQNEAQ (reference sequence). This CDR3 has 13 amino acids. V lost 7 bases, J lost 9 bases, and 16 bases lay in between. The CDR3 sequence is CASTLWTVRPQHF. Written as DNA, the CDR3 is TGTGCCAGCACCCTTTGGACGGTTCGGCCCCAGCATTTT.

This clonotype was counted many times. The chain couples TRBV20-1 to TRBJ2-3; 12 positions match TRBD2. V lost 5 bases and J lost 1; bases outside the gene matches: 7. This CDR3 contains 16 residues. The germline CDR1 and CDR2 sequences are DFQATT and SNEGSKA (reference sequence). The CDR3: CSARTSGVGGTDTQYF. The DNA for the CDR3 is TGCAGTGCTCGGACTAGCGGGGTGGGGGGCACAGATACGCAGTATTTT.

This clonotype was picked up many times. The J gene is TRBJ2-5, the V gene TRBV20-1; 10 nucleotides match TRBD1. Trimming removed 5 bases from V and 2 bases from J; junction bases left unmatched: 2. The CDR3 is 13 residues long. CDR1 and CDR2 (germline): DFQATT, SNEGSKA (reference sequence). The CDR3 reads CSASGQGQETQYF. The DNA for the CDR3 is TGCAGTGCTTCGGGACAGGGGCAAGAGACCCAGTACTTC.

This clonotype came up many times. The DNA for the CDR3 is TGTGCCAGCAGCGCACGAATCTCTGGTCCCGGGGAGCTGTTTTTT. Encoded protein: CASSARISGPGELFF. The rearrangement joins TRBV13 to TRBJ2-2, with D unclear. Deletions cut 5 bases from V and 6 bases from J, with 16 bases between. The CDR3 is made up of 15 amino acids. Germline-derived CDR1 and CDR2 are PRHDT and FYEKMQ (reference sequence).

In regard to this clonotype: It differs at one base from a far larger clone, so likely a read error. The CDR3 sequence is CASSVSRQGTLNEQYF. CDR3 coding DNA: TGTGCCAGCAGTGTTTCCCGACAGGGGACTCTCAATGAGCAGTACTTC. The rearrangement uses TRBV2 and TRBJ2-7; TRBD1 matches at 8 bases. The V and J ends lost 4 bases and 7 bases, in that order; junction bases with no gene match: 15. CDR1 is SNHLY and CDR2 is FYNNEI in the germline V gene. The CDR3 contains 16 residues.

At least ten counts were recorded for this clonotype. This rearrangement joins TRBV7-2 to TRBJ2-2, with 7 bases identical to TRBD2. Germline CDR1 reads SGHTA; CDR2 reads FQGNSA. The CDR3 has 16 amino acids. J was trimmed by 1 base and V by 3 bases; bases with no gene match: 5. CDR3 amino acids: CASSFKRGLNTGELFF. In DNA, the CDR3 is TGTGCCAGCAGCTTTAAGCGGGGCTTGAACACCGGGGAGCTGTTTTTT.

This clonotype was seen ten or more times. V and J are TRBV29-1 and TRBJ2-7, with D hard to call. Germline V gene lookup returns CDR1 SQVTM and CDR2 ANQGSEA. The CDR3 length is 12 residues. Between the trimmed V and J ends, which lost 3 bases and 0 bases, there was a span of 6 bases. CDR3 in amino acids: CSVEDGSYEQYF. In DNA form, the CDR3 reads TGCAGCGTTGAGGATGGCTCCTACGAGCAGTACTTC.